These 10 T cell receptor beta chains came from one sample sequenced in a study of vaccination effects on CD4 cells after COVID-19. Their antigens remain unidentified. ViraFEST assay sequencing came after antigen-specific CD4+ T cells were expanded with viral peptide pools. With more than 9 days of culture completed, CD4+ T cells were isolated. Neither prior SARS-CoV-2 infection nor positive nucleocapsid antibodies were present in the vaccine recipients. The protocol was immunoSEQ multiplex PCR, while the TCRdb copy is restricted to in-frame clones and leaves out a portion. The profile shows 65,000 to 85,000 clones, over 70% of them singletons. Sequencing was performed on CD4+ T cells from PBMCs cultured with SARS-CoV-2 spike peptides, taken before COVID-19 vaccination. The receptors come from a human donor who received a COVID-19 vaccine.

This clone was seen just once. This rearrangement joins TRBV6-5 to TRBJ2-3; TRBD1 matches 7 bases. The germline V gene encodes CDR1 MNHEY and CDR2 SVGAGI. V dropped 6 bases and J dropped 2; count of bases not matched to a gene: 8. The CDR3 loop spans 15 amino acids. The chain's CDR3 is CASRDGTVITDTQYF. DNA of the CDR3: TGTGCCAGCAGGGACGGGACAGTTATCACAGATACGCAGTATTTT.

Worth noting for this clone: No conserved phenylalanine or tryptophan is present at the end of the CDR3, so a read error is the likely explanation. No DNA is shown, since the ends of the CDR3 on it are uncertain; the CDR3 is the one TCRdb lists. V gene TRBV3-1 (or the pseudogene TRBV3-2) combines with J gene TRBJ2-3; TRBD2, as called in the table, went unchecked against the DNA. Germline V gene data show CDR1 as LGHDT and CDR2 as YNNKEL (reference sequence). The CDR3 totals 14 residues, both ends included. This CDR3 is CASSQDPGTSPTAL.

V gene TRBV19 combines with J gene TRBJ1-1; no clear D gene. The CDR3 sequence is 13 residues long. The V gene's germline CDR1 is LNHDA and CDR2 SQIVND (reference sequence). V gave up 10 bases and J gave up 5 bases, with 17 bases separating them. In DNA, the CDR3 is TGTGCCACCCAAGGACTCCTGAGGACTGAAGCTTTCTTT. Amino acids: CATQGLLRTEAFF.

The rearrangement links TRBV5-6 to TRBJ2-2, with D hard to call. Germline V lookup: CDR1 SGHDT, CDR2 YYEEEE. The CDR3 runs 14 residues. Deletions cut 2 bases from V and 2 bases from J, with 7 bases between. The CDR3 here is CASSLRENTGELFF. DNA for the CDR3: TGTGCCAGCAGCTTAAGAGAAAACACCGGGGAGCTGTTTTTT.

CDR3 nucleotides: TGTGCCAGCTCATCCCAGGGGGCGGCTGGCTACACCTTC. Its translation is CASSSQGAAGYTF. The V gene is TRBV18, the J gene TRBJ1-2; TRBD1 aligns across 8 bases. V dropped 5 bases and J dropped 7; count of bases not matched to a gene: 6. This CDR3 is 13 amino acids long. Germline V lookup: CDR1 KGHSH, CDR2 LQKENI.

The J gene is TRBJ1-5, the V gene TRBV6-5; 7 nucleotides line up with TRBD1. With V trimmed by 0 bases and J by 3 bases, 2 bases remained unmatched. This CDR3 is built from 15 residues. Germline V gene lookup returns CDR1 MNHEY and CDR2 SVGAGI. The CDR3: CASSYSRGPNQPQHF. The DNA of the CDR3 is TGTGCCAGCAGTTACTCGAGGGGGCCCAATCAGCCCCAGCATTTT.

J is TRBJ2-1 and V is TRBV5-4; 13 bases are a match to TRBD2. V lost 4 bases, J lost 10 bases, and 8 bases stayed unmatched. The CDR3 has 15 residues. CDR1 and CDR2 from the germline V gene are SGHNT and YYREEE (reference sequence). In DNA, the CDR3 is TGTGCCAGCAGCCCAGGACTAGCGGGGGATCAAGAGCAGTTCTTC. Its translation: CASSPGLAGDQEQFF.

The chain is built from TRBV7-9 and TRBJ2-1; TRBD2 agrees at 9 bases. Germline CDR1 and CDR2: SEHNR and FQNEAQ (reference sequence). Unmatched junction bases numbered 5, after V lost 2 bases and J lost 6 bases. This CDR3 has 15 amino acids. Here the CDR3 reads CASSLRSSGVNEQFF. CDR3 nucleotides: TGTGCCAGCAGCTTAAGGTCTAGCGGGGTCAATGAGCAGTTCTTC.

The V gene is TRBV10-3, the J gene TRBJ2-3, with D perhaps TRBD2 (6 bases). Trimming removed 4 bases at V and 0 bases at J, with 11 bases between. The germline V gene encodes CDR1 ENHRY and CDR2 SYGVKD. This CDR3 has 15 amino acids. Here the CDR3 DNA reads TGTGCCATCAGTGGCAAGCGGGCTAGCACAGATACGCAGTATTTT. Translating it yields CAISGKRASTDTQYF.

This clone was seen once. This rearrangement joins TRBV29-1 to TRBJ2-1, with 11 bases lining up with TRBD2. CDR3 length: 14 residues. Looked up from germline, CDR1 is SQVTM and CDR2 is ANQGSEA. Trimming took 4 bases from V and 4 from J; bases not matched to a gene: 3. The CDR3 is CSVVTSGVYNEQFF. The DNA for the CDR3 is TGCAGCGTTGTGACTAGCGGGGTTTACAATGAGCAGTTCTTC.